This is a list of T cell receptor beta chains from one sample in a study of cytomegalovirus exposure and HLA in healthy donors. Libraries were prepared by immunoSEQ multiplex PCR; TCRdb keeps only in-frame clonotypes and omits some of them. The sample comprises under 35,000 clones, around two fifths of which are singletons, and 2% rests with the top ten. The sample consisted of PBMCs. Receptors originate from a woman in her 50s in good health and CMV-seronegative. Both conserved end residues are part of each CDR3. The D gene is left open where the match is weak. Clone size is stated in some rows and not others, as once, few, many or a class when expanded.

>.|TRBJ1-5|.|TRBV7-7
TGTGCCAGCAGCGCCCCGGGGGAAACTCCCAATCAGCCCCAGCATTTT
CASSAPGETPNQPQHF
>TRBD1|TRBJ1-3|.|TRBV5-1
TGCGCCAGCAGCCCGGACGGACAGGGGTTGAACACCATATATTTT
CASSPDGQGLNTIYF
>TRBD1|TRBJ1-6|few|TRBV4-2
TGTGCCAGCAGCCGAGGACAGGCTTATAATTCACCCCTCCACTTT
CASSRGQAYNSPLHF
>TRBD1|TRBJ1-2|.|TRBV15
TGTGCCACCAGCGAGGGGGCTGGTGGCTACACCTTC
CATSEGAGGYTF
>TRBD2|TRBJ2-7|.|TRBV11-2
TGTGCCAGCAGCTTTCGACTAGCACCCGACTACGAGCAGTACTTC
CASSFRLAPDYEQYF
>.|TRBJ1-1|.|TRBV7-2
TGTGCCAGCAGCTTTAACAGGAACACTGAAGCTTTCTTT
CASSFNRNTEAFF
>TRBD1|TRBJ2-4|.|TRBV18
TGTGCCAGCTCACCACCGGCGGGACAGGGTGGCATTCAGTACTTC
CASSPPAGQGGIQYF
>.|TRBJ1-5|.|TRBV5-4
TGTGCCAGCAGCTTGGGCGGACAGCGTAATCAGCCCCAGCATTTT
CASSLGGQRNQPQHF
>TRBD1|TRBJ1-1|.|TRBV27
TGTGCCAGCAGTCCGGGACAGGGTTGGGGTGAAGCTTTCTTT
CASSPGQGWGEAFF
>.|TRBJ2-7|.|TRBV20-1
TGCAGTGCCGGGGGTAACTACGAGCAGTACTTC
CSAGGNYEQYF
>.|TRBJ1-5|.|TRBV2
TGTGCCAGCAGTGCTAAGGGGCGAGCGGGAGGCAATCAGCCCCAGCATTTT
CASSAKGRAGGNQPQHF
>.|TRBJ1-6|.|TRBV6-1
TGTGCCAGCAGTGACGGCAGGACCTATAATTCACCCCTCCACTTT
CASSDGRTYNSPLHF
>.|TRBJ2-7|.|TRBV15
TGTGCCACCAGCAGAGAGTACGGTTACTCCTACGAGCAGTACTTC
CATSREYGYSYEQYF
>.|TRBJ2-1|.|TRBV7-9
TGTGCCAGCAGCAGACTCGATGAGCAGTTCTTC
CASSRLDEQFF
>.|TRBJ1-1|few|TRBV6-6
TGTGCCAGCAGTTACTCGATAGGGAGAAACACTGAAGCTTTCTTT
CASSYSIGRNTEAFF
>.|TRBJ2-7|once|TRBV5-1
TGCGCCAGCAGCTTGGTCCAGGGCTACGAGCAGTACTTC
CASSLVQGYEQYF
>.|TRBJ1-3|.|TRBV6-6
TGTGCCAGCAGGGGGGGGAGGTCTGGAAACACCATATATTTT
CASRGGRSGNTIYF
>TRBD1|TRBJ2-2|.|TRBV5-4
TGTGCCAGCAGCTCCGGACAGGGGAACACCGGGGAGCTGTTTTTT
CASSSGQGNTGELFF
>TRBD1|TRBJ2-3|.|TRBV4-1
TGCGCCAGCAGCCAAGCCTCGACAGGGCCCACAGATACGCAGTATTTT
CASSQASTGPTDTQYF
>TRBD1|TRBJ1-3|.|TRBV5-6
TGTGCCAGCAGCAGACTAGGGCGACAGGGGGGTACTGGAAACACCATATATTTT
CASSRLGRQGGTGNTIYF
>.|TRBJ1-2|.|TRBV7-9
TGTTCCAGCAGCTTAGCGGTAGATAACTATGGCTACACCTTC
CSSSLAVDNYGYTF
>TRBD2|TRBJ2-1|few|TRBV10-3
TGTGCCATCAGTGAGGGAGCGGGAGGGTACAATGAGCAGTTCTTC
CAISEGAGGYNEQFF
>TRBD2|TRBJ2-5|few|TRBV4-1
TGCGCCAGCAGCCCAGATAGCGGGAGGGTCCGGGAGACCCAGTACTTC
CASSPDSGRVRETQYF
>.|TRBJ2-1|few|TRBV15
TGTGCCACCAGCAGAGCTCGGTTGAGCTCCTACAATGAGCAGTTCTTC
CATSRARLSSYNEQFF
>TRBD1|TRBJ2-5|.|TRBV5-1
TGCGCCAGCAGCTTGTCGGGACAGGCACAAGAGACCCAGTACTTC
CASSLSGQAQETQYF
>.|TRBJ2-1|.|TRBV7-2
TGTGCCAGCAGCTTACCTCCAGCGATCTCCTACAATGAGCAGTTCTTC
CASSLPPAISYNEQFF
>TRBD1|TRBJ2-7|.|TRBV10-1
TGCGCCAGCAGTGACAGGGGGTACGAGCAGTACTTC
CASSDRGYEQYF
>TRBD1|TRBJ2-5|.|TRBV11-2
TGTGCCAGCAGCTTGACAGGGACGGAGACCCAGTACTTC
CASSLTGTETQYF
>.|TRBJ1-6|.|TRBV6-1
TGTGCCAGCAGTCCCCCGGGACACCTTAATTCACCCCTCCACTTT
CASSPPGHLNSPLHF
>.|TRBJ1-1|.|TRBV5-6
TGTGCCAGCAGCTTCGGGAAAAACACTGAAGTTTTCTTT
CASSFGKNTEVFF
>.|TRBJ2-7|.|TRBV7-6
TGTGCCAGCAGCCTAGACCCCAGGGAAACCTACGAGCAGTACTTC
CASSLDPRETYEQYF
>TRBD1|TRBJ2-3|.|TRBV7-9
TGTGCCGTCCGGGACAGGGATATAGATACGCAGTATTTT
CAVRDRDIDTQYF
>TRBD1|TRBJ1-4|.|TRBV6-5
TGTGCCAGCAGTCCCTACCAGGGGGCTGGGGAAAAACTGTTTTTT
CASSPYQGAGEKLFF
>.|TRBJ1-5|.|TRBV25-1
TGTGCCAGCATAGGGGGGGCGGGGGGTTGTCGGAGCAATCAGCCCCAGCATTTT
CASIGGAGGCRSNQPQHF
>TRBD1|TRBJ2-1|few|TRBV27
TGTGCCACCGCGACAGGGATCTCCTACAATGAGCAGTTCTTC
CATATGISYNEQFF
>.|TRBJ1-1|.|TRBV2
TGTGCCAGTGTTTGGGGACAGAACACTGAAGCTTTCTTT
CASVWGQNTEAFF
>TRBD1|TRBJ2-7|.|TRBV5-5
TGTGCCAGCAGCTCCGGGGCAGGGGGCTACGAGCAGTACTTC
CASSSGAGGYEQYF
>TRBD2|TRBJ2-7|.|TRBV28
TGTGCCAGCAGGTTAGCGGGGGTCTCCTACGAGCAGTACTTC
CASRLAGVSYEQYF
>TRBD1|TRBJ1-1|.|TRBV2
TGTGCCAGCAGTGGAGACAGGGGAATGAACACTGAAGCTTTCTTT
CASSGDRGMNTEAFF
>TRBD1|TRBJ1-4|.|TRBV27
TGTGCCAGCAGTTTCCGGGACAGGGCAAAACTGTTTTTT
CASSFRDRAKLFF
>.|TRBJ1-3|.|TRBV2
TGTGCCAGCAGGGGAGTCGGCTCTGGAAACACCATATATTTT
CASRGVGSGNTIYF
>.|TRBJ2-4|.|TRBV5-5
TGTGCCAGCAGCCATCAGAACATTCAGTACTTC
CASSHQNIQYF
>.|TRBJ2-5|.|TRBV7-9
TGTGCCAGCAGCTTACACAGGGTAGAGGAGACCCAGTACTTC
CASSLHRVEETQYF
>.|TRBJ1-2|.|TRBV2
TGTGCCAGCAGTGTTCCCAGGGTTGATGGCTACACCTTC
CASSVPRVDGYTF
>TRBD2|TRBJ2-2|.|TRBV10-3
TGTGCCATCAGTGTGGGGGACTATTCTGCCGGGGAGCTGTTTTTT
CAISVGDYSAGELFF
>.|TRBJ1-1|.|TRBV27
TGTGCCAGCACGAAAGGAGGGAACACTGAAGCTTTCTTT
CASTKGGNTEAFF
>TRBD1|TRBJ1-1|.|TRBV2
TGTGCCAGCAGGTCAGGACAGGGGGCAGGCACTGAAGCTTTCTTT
CASRSGQGAGTEAFF